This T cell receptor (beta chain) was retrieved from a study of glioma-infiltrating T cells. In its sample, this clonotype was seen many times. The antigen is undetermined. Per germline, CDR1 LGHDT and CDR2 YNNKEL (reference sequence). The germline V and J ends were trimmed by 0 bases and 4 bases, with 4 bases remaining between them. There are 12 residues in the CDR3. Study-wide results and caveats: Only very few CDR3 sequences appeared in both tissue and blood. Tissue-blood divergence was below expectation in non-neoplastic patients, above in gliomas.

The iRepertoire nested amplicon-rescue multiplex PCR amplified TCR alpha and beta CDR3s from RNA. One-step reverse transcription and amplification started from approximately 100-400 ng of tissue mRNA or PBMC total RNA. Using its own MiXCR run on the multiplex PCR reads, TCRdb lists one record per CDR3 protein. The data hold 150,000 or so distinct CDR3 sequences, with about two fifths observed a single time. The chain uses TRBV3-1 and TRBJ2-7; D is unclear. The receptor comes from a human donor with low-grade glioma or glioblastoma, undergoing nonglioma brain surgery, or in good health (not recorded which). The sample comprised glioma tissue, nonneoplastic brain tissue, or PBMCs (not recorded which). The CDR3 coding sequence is TGTGCCAGCAGCCAAGACCGATACGAGCAGTACTTC. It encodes CASSQDRYEQYF.